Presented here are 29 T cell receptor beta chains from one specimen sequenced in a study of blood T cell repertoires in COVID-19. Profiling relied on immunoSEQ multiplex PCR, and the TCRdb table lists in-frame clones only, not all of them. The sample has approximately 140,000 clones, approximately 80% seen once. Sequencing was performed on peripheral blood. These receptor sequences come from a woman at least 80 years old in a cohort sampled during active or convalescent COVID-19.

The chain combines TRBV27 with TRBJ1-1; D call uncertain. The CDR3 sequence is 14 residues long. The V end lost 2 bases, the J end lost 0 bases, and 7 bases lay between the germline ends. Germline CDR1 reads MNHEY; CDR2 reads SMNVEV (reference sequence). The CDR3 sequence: CASSLRRMNTEAFF. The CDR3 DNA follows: TGTGCCAGCAGTTTACGGAGGATGAACACTGAAGCTTTCTTT.

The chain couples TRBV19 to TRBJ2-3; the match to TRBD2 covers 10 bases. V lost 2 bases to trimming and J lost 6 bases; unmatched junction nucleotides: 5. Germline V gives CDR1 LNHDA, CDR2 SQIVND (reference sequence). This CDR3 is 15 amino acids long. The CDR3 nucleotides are TGTGCCAGTAGTATATTAGCGGGGGGCTCCGATACGCAGTATTTT. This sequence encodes CASSILAGGSDTQYF. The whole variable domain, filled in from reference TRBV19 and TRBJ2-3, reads DGGITQSPKYLFRKEGQNVTLSCEQNLNHDAMYWYRQDPGQGLRLIYYSQIVNDFQKGDIAEGYSVSREKKESFPLTVTSAQKNPTAFYLCASSILAGGSDTQYFGPGTRLTVL.

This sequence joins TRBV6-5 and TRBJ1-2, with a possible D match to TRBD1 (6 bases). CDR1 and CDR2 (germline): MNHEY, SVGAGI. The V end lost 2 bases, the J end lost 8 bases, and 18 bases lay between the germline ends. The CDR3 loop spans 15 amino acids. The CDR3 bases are TGTGCCAGCAGTTACCGAACCGGGACACCTGGAGGCTACACCTTC. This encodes CASSYRTGTPGGYTF.

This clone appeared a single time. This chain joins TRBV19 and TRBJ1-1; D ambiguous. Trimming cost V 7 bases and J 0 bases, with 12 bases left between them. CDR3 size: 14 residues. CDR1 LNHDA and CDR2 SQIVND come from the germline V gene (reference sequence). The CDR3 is CASISGNMNTEAFF. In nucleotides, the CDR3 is TGTGCCAGTATATCGGGGAACATGAACACTGAAGCTTTCTTT.

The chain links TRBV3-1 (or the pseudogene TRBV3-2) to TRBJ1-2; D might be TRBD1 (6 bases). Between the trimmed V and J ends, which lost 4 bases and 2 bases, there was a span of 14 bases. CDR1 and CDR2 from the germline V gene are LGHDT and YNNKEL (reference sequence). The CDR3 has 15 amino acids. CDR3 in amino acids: CASSLVQGKNYGYTF. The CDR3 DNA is TGTGCCAGCAGCCTCGTACAGGGTAAAAACTATGGCTACACCTTC.

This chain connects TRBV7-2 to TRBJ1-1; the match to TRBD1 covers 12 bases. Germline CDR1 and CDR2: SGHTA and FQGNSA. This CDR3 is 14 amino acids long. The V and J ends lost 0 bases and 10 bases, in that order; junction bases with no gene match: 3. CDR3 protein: CASSLAGQGARAFF. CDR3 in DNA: TGTGCCAGCAGCTTAGCGGGACAGGGGGCGCGAGCTTTCTTT.

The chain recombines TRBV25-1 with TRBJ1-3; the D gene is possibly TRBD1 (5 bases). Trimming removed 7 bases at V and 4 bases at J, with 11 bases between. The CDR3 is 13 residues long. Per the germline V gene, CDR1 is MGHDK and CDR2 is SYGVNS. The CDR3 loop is CASTRVGGNTIYF. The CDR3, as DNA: TGTGCCAGCACCAGGGTTGGGGGAAACACCATATATTTT.

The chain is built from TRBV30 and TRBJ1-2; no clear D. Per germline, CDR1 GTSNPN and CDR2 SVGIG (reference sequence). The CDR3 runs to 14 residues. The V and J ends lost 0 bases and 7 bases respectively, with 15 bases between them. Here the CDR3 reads CAWSVSSVRSGYTF. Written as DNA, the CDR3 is TGTGCCTGGAGTGTATCGTCAGTGAGGTCTGGCTACACCTTC.

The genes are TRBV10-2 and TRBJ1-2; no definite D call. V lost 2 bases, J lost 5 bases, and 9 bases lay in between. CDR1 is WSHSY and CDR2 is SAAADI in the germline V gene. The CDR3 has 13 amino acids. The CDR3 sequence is CASSEERDYGYTF. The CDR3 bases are TGCGCCAGCAGTGAGGAACGGGATTATGGCTACACCTTC.

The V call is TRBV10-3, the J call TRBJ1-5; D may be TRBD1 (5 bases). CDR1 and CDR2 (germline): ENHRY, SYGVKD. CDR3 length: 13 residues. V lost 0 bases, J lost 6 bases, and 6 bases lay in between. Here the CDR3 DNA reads TGTGCCATCAGTGAGTCGGGGGGTCAGCCCCAGCATTTT. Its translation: CAISESGGQPQHF.

The CDR3 sequence is CATSDLRRGRGNEQFF. Here the CDR3 DNA reads TGTGCCACCAGTGATTTGCGTCGCGGTAGGGGTAATGAGCAGTTCTTC. The chain recombines TRBV24-1 with TRBJ2-1, with a possible D match to TRBD1 (5 bases). V shed 0 bases and J shed 7 bases, with 15 bases lying between them. CDR3 length equals 16 residues. Germline assignment: CDR1 KGHDR and CDR2 SFDVKD.

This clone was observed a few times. The CDR3 nucleotides are TGTGCCAGCAGTTACTCGTCTCACACCCCGAACACCGGGGAGCTGTTTTTT. It encodes CASSYSSHTPNTGELFF. The chain employs TRBV6-2 or TRBV6-3 and TRBJ2-2, with D hard to call. The CDR3 runs 17 residues. Germline lookup yields CDR1 MNHEY and CDR2 SVGEGT. V was clipped by 0 bases and J by 0 bases, with 11 bases between them.

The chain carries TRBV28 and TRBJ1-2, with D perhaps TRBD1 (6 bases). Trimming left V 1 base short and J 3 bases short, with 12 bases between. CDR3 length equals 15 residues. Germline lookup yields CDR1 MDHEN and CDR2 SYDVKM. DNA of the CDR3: TGTGCCAGCAGTTTATATGTAGGACAGCACTATGGCTACACCTTC. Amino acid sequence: CASSLYVGQHYGYTF.

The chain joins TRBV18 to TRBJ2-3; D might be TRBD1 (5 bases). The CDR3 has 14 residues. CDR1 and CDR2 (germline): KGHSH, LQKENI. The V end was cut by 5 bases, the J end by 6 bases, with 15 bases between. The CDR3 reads CASSSTLGADTQYF. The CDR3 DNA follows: TGTGCCAGCTCATCCACTTTAGGGGCCGATACGCAGTATTTT.

The CDR3 reads CASSSQQGKNGYTF. CDR3 nucleotide sequence: TGTGCCAGCAGTTCCCAACAGGGGAAGAATGGCTACACCTTC. This chain uses TRBV28 with TRBJ1-2; 7 positions match TRBD1. The CDR3 sequence is 14 residues long. With V trimmed by 4 bases and J by 6 bases, 8 bases remained unmatched. In germline, CDR1 is MDHEN, CDR2 SYDVKM.

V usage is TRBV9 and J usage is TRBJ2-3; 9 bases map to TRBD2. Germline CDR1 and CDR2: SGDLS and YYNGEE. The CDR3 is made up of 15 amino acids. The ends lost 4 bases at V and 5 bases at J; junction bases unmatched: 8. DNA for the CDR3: TGTGCCAGCAGCATACCTAGCGGGGATGGAGATACGCAGTATTTT. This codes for CASSIPSGDGDTQYF. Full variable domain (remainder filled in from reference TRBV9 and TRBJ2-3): DSGVTQTPKHLITATGQRVTLRCSPRSGDLSVYWYQQSLDQGLQFLIQYYNGEERAKGNILERFSAQQFPDLHSELNLSSLELGDSALYFCASSIPSGDGDTQYFGPGTRLTVL.

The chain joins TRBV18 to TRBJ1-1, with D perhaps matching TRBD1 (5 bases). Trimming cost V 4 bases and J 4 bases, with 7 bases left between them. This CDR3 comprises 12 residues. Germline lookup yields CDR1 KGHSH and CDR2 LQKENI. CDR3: CASSLRVTEAFF. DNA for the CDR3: TGTGCCAGCTCACTCAGGGTCACTGAAGCTTTCTTT.

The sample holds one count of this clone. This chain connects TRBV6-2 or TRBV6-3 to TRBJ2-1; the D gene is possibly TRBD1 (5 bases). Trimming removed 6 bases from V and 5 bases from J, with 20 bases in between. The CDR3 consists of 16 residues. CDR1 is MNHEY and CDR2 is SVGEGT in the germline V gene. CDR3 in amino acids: CASSRTPGRVHNEQFF. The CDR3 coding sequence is TGTGCCAGCAGCCGAACCCCGGGCAGGGTACACAATGAGCAGTTCTTC.

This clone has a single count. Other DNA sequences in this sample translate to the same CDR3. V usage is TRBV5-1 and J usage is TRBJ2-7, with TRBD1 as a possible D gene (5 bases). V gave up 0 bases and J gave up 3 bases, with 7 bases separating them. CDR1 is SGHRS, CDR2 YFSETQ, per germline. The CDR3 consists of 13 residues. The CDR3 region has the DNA TGCGCCAGCAGCTTGGGACAGAACTACGAGCAGTACTTC. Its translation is CASSLGQNYEQYF.

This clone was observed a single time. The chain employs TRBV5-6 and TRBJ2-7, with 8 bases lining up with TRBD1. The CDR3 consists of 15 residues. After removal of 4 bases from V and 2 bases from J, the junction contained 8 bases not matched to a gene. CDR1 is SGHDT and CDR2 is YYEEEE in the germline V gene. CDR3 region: CASSAPWDRPYEQYV. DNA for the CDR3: TGTGCCAGCAGCGCGCCGTGGGACAGGCCCTACGAGCAGTACGTC.

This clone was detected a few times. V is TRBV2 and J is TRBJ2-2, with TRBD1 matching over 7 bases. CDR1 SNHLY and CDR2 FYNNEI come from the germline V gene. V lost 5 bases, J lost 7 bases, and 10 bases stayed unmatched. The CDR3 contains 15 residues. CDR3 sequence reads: CASSRQGETVGELFF. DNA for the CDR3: TGTGCCAGCAGTAGACAGGGAGAGACCGTCGGGGAGCTGTTTTTT.

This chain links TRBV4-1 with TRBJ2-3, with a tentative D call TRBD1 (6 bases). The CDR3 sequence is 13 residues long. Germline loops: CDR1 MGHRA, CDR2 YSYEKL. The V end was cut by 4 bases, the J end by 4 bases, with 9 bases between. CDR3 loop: CASSLQGADTQYF. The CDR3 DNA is TGCGCCAGCAGCCTACAGGGAGCAGATACGCAGTATTTT.

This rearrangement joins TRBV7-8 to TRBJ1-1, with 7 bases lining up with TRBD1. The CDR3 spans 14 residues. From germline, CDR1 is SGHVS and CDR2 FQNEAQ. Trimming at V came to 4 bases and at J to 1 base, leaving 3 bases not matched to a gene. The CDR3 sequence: CASSSRTGNTEAFF. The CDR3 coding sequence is TGTGCCAGCAGCTCGCGGACAGGGAACACTGAAGCTTTCTTT.

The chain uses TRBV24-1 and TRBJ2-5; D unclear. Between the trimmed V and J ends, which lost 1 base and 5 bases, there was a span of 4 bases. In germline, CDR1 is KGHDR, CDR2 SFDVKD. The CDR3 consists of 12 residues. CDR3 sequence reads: CATSDFGETQYF. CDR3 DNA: TGTGCCACCAGTGATTTCGGGGAGACCCAGTACTTC.

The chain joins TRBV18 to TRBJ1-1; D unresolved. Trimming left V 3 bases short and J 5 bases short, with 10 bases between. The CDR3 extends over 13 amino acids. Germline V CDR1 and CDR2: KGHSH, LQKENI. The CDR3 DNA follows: TGTGCCAGCTCACCTGGTAGAGGAACTGAAGCTTTCTTT. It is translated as CASSPGRGTEAFF.

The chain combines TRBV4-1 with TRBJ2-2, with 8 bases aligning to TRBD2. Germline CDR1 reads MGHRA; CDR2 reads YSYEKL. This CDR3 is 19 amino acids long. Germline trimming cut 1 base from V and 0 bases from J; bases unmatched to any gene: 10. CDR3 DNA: TGCGCCAGCAGCCAAGTCCCGGGGGGCGGGGGGACGAACACCGGGGAGCTGTTTTTT. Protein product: CASSQVPGGGGTNTGELFF.

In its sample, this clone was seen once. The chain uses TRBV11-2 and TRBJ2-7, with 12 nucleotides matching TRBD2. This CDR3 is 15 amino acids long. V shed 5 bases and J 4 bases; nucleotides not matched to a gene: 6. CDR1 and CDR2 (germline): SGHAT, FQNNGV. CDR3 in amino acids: CASSRGTSGRYEQYV. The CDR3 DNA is TGTGCCAGCAGCCGGGGGACTAGCGGGCGTTACGAGCAGTACGTC.

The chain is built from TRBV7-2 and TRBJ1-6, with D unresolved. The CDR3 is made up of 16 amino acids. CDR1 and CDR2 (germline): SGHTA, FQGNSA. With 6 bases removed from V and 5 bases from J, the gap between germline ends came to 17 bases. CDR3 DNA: TGTGCCAGCAGGTCTCAACCGGGATCAAATAATTCACCCCTCCACTTT. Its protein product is CASRSQPGSNNSPLHF. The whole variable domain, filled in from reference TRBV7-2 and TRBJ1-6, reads GAGVSQSPSNKVTEKGKDVELRCDPISGHTALYWYRQSLGQGLEFLIYFQGNSAPDKSGLPSDRFSAERTGGSVSTLTIQRTQQEDSAVYLCASRSQPGSNNSPLHFGNGTRLTVT.

The CDR3 loop is CASSPGANTGELFF. CDR3 sequence (DNA): TGTGCCAGCAGCCCCGGGGCGAACACCGGGGAGCTGTTTTTT. The chain is built from TRBV28 and TRBJ2-2, with D possibly matching TRBD2 (5 bases). Germline V gene data show CDR1 as MDHEN and CDR2 as SYDVKM. The V gene lost 6 bases and the J gene lost 0 bases, with 8 bases spanning the gap. The CDR3 consists of 14 residues.